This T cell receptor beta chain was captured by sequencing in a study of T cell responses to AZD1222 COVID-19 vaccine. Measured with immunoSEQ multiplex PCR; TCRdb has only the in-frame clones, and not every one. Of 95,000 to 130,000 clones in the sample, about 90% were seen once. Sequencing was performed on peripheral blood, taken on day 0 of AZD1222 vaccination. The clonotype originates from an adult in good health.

CDR3 in DNA: TGTGCCAGCAGCCCCCCGGGCGGGACAGGCCTTACCTCCTACGAGCAGTACTTC. As protein: CASSPPGGTGLTSYEQYF. This rearrangement joins TRBV3-1 (or the pseudogene TRBV3-2) to TRBJ2-7; TRBD1 agrees at 8 bases. Germline V gene data show CDR1 as LGHDT and CDR2 as YNNKEL (reference sequence). The V segment lost 4 bases and the J segment 0 bases; nucleotides outside the gene matches: 14. This CDR3 spans 18 amino acids.